A selection of T cell receptor beta chains follows, all from one sample in a study of blood T cell repertoires in COVID-19. Libraries were prepared by immunoSEQ multiplex PCR; TCRdb keeps only in-frame clonotypes and omits some of them. The sample yields 250,000 or so clones, around 90% seen once. The specimen was PBMCs or T cells enriched from blood (not recorded which). These receptor sequences come from a woman aged 25 to 39 with acute COVID-19. Both conserved end residues are part of each CDR3. The order of the fields is D gene, CDR3 length, J gene, V gene, clone size, CDR3 DNA, CDR3 protein. The D gene is left open where the match is weak. Clone size is given for some rows only: seen once, a few or many times, or a class if the clone is expanded.

d_gene: TRBD1; len: 15; j_gene: TRBJ1-5; v_gene: TRBV6-5; abundance: .; CDR3nt: TGTGCCAGCACCGGGACAGGGGGAACCGATCAGCCCCAGCATTTT; CDR3aa: CASTGTGGTDQPQHF
d_gene: TRBD1; len: 17; j_gene: TRBJ1-6; v_gene: TRBV24-1; abundance: .; CDR3nt: TGTGCCACCAGTGCTGAGGGACAGGGCTTCGGTAATTCACCCCTCCACTTT; CDR3aa: CATSAEGQGFGNSPLHF
d_gene: TRBD2; len: 16; j_gene: TRBJ2-5; v_gene: TRBV27; abundance: once; CDR3nt: TGTGCCAGCAGTTCCAGGACTAGCGGGAAGCAAGAGACCCAGTACTTC; CDR3aa: CASSSRTSGKQETQYF
d_gene: .; len: 14; j_gene: TRBJ1-1; v_gene: TRBV7-8; abundance: .; CDR3nt: TGTGCCAGCAGCCCCGAAGAGGGTGCGGCTACGGCTTTCTTT; CDR3aa: CASSPEEGAATAFF
d_gene: .; len: 16; j_gene: TRBJ1-3; v_gene: TRBV6-7; abundance: .; CDR3nt: TGTGCCAGCAGTTCTATTTCTTGGGCCTCTGGAAACACCATATATTTT; CDR3aa: CASSSISWASGNTIYF
d_gene: TRBD1; len: 14; j_gene: TRBJ1-2; v_gene: TRBV27; abundance: .; CDR3nt: TGTGCCAGCAGTCCCGGACAGGTGAGCTATGGCTACACCTTC; CDR3aa: CASSPGQVSYGYTF
d_gene: TRBD2; len: 17; j_gene: TRBJ2-5; v_gene: TRBV11-2; abundance: .; CDR3nt: TGTGCCAGCAGCTTAGAGGGACTAGCGGGGTTACAAGAGACCCAGTACTTC; CDR3aa: CASSLEGLAGLQETQYF
d_gene: .; len: 16; j_gene: TRBJ2-5; v_gene: TRBV6-2/TRBV6-3; abundance: .; CDR3nt: TGTGCCAGCAGTTCACTCCCCGACAGAGTGGGGGAGACCCAGTACTTC; CDR3aa: CASSSLPDRVGETQYF
d_gene: .; len: 14; j_gene: TRBJ2-5; v_gene: TRBV7-2; abundance: .; CDR3nt: TGTGCCAGCAGCCTAGACAGATTCCAAGAGACCCAGTACTTC; CDR3aa: CASSLDRFQETQYF
d_gene: .; len: 14; j_gene: TRBJ1-2; v_gene: TRBV5-6; abundance: .; CDR3nt: TGTGCCAGCAGCCCATTCGGAGGGGATTATGGCTACACCTTC; CDR3aa: CASSPFGGDYGYTF
d_gene: .; len: 12; j_gene: TRBJ2-5; v_gene: TRBV11-3; abundance: .; CDR3nt: TGTGCCAGCAGCCGGGCAGGGGAGACCCAGTACTTC; CDR3aa: CASSRAGETQYF
d_gene: .; len: 12; j_gene: TRBJ2-5; v_gene: TRBV2; abundance: .; CDR3nt: TGTGCCAGCATTGAGGGCCAGGAGACCCAGTACTTC; CDR3aa: CASIEGQETQYF
d_gene: .; len: 19; j_gene: TRBJ2-2; v_gene: TRBV4-3; abundance: .; CDR3nt: TGCGCCAGCAGCCACATTAGAGGGCAGCCCCTAAAAGGAACCGGGGAGCTGTTTTTT; CDR3aa: CASSHIRGQPLKGTGELFF
d_gene: .; len: 14; j_gene: TRBJ1-6; v_gene: TRBV6-2/TRBV6-3; abundance: .; CDR3nt: TGTGCCAGCAGCTGGACGGAGGTCGATTCACCCCTCCACTTT; CDR3aa: CASSWTEVDSPLHF
d_gene: .; len: 14; j_gene: TRBJ2-7; v_gene: TRBV7-9; abundance: .; CDR3nt: TGTGCCAGCAGCTTCTTAGGTAGCATCTACGAGCAGTACTTC; CDR3aa: CASSFLGSIYEQYF
d_gene: .; len: 13; j_gene: TRBJ1-2; v_gene: TRBV6-5; abundance: .; CDR3nt: TGTGCCAGCAGTACCGGGACTAACTATGGCTACACCTTC; CDR3aa: CASSTGTNYGYTF
d_gene: .; len: 15; j_gene: TRBJ2-1; v_gene: TRBV7-7; abundance: .; CDR3nt: TGTGCTAGCAGCTTAGACGGGAGTCCCTACAATGAGCAGTTCTTC; CDR3aa: CASSLDGSPYNEQFF
d_gene: .; len: 14; j_gene: TRBJ1-2; v_gene: TRBV7-6; abundance: .; CDR3nt: TGTGCCAGCAGCTTAGCACAGGGTGACTATGGCTACACCTTC; CDR3aa: CASSLAQGDYGYTF
d_gene: .; len: 15; j_gene: TRBJ2-7; v_gene: TRBV12-5; abundance: .; CDR3nt: TGTGCTAGTGGTTTGCGAACCGGGTCCTCCTACGAGCAGTACTTC; CDR3aa: CASGLRTGSSYEQYF
d_gene: .; len: 12; j_gene: TRBJ2-4; v_gene: TRBV12-3/TRBV12-4; abundance: .; CDR3nt: TGTGCCAGCAGTTGGCAGGGAAACATTCAGTACTTC; CDR3aa: CASSWQGNIQYF
d_gene: TRBD2; len: 16; j_gene: TRBJ2-2; v_gene: TRBV5-1; abundance: .; CDR3nt: TGCGCCAGCAGCTTTGGGGGACTAGCGGGGACCGGGGAGCTGTTTTTT; CDR3aa: CASSFGGLAGTGELFF
d_gene: .; len: 14; j_gene: TRBJ1-1; v_gene: TRBV7-9; abundance: .; CDR3nt: TGTGCCAGCAGCTCCAGCGGGGGGCGAACTGAAGCTTTCTTT; CDR3aa: CASSSSGGRTEAFF
d_gene: TRBD1; len: 13; j_gene: TRBJ1-4; v_gene: TRBV19; abundance: .; CDR3nt: TGTGCCAGTAAGGACAGGGGAAATGAAAAACTGTTTTTT; CDR3aa: CASKDRGNEKLFF
d_gene: .; len: 16; j_gene: TRBJ1-6; v_gene: TRBV6-1; abundance: .; CDR3nt: TGTGCCAGCAGTGAAGCGGGGGGTGTGGAGAAGTCCCCCCTCCACTTT; CDR3aa: CASSEAGGVEKSPLHF
d_gene: .; len: 16; j_gene: TRBJ2-3; v_gene: TRBV7-9; abundance: .; CDR3nt: TGTGCCAGCAGCTTAACCAGCGGAGCTAGCACAGATACGCAGTATTTT; CDR3aa: CASSLTSGASTDTQYF
d_gene: TRBD1; len: 17; j_gene: TRBJ1-5; v_gene: TRBV2; abundance: .; CDR3nt: TGTGCCAGCAGTTCGGGACAGGGAAGATATAGCAATCAGCCCCAGCATTTT; CDR3aa: CASSSGQGRYSNQPQHF
d_gene: TRBD2; len: 15; j_gene: TRBJ2-1; v_gene: TRBV4-1; abundance: .; CDR3nt: TGCGCCAGCAGGACACTAGCGGGGGGTTACAATGAGCAGTTCTTC; CDR3aa: CASRTLAGGYNEQFF
d_gene: TRBD1; len: 15; j_gene: TRBJ2-7; v_gene: TRBV7-9; abundance: .; CDR3nt: TGTGCCAGCAGCGAGACCTGGGACAGTTCCTACGAGCAGTACTTC; CDR3aa: CASSETWDSSYEQYF
d_gene: TRBD1; len: 13; j_gene: TRBJ1-2; v_gene: TRBV10-2; abundance: .; CDR3nt: TGCGCCAGCAGTGAAGGGACAGGTGATGGCTACACCTTC; CDR3aa: CASSEGTGDGYTF
d_gene: TRBD1; len: 16; j_gene: TRBJ1-1; v_gene: TRBV7-9; abundance: .; CDR3nt: TGTGCCAGCAGCATATTTTGGGGACAGGGGTTTTCTGAAGCTTTCTTT; CDR3aa: CASSIFWGQGFSEAFF
d_gene: TRBD1; len: 15; j_gene: TRBJ1-1; v_gene: TRBV19; abundance: few; CDR3nt: TGTGCCAGTAGTGTCATCAGGGGGCTTGACACTGAAGCTTTCTTT; CDR3aa: CASSVIRGLDTEAFF
d_gene: TRBD1; len: 12; j_gene: TRBJ1-1; v_gene: TRBV6-5; abundance: few; CDR3nt: TGTGCCAGCGGACAGGGCTACACTGAAGCTTTCTTT; CDR3aa: CASGQGYTEAFF
d_gene: .; len: 11; j_gene: TRBJ2-5; v_gene: TRBV29-1; abundance: .; CDR3nt: TGCAGCGTTGACAGGGAAGAGACCCAGTACTTC; CDR3aa: CSVDREETQYF
d_gene: TRBD2; len: 18; j_gene: TRBJ2-6; v_gene: TRBV19; abundance: .; CDR3nt: TGTGCCAGTAGTATCTGGACTAGCGGGGGGCTTGGGGCCAACGTCCTGACTTTC; CDR3aa: CASSIWTSGGLGANVLTF
d_gene: .; len: 13; j_gene: TRBJ1-1; v_gene: TRBV12-3/TRBV12-4; abundance: few; CDR3nt: TGTGCCAGCACCCCACCCGGGAACACTGAAGCTTTCTTT; CDR3aa: CASTPPGNTEAFF
d_gene: .; len: 14; j_gene: TRBJ1-1; v_gene: TRBV3-1/TRBV3-2; abundance: .; CDR3nt: TGTGCCAGCAGCCCCAGAACAGGGAACACTGAAGCTTTCTTT; CDR3aa: CASSPRTGNTEAFF
d_gene: TRBD1; len: 15; j_gene: TRBJ1-1; v_gene: TRBV4-1; abundance: once; CDR3nt: TGCGCCAGCAGCCAATCGGACAGGAGGGTTGGAGAAGCTTTCTTT; CDR3aa: CASSQSDRRVGEAFF
d_gene: TRBD1; len: 14; j_gene: TRBJ1-6; v_gene: TRBV5-8; abundance: few; CDR3nt: TGTGCCAGCAGCTTAACAGGGGCGGGTTCACCCCTCCACTTT; CDR3aa: CASSLTGAGSPLHF
d_gene: .; len: 15; j_gene: TRBJ1-2; v_gene: TRBV13; abundance: .; CDR3nt: TGTGCCAGCAGCTCACGGGCGGGATCTGATGGCGGCTACACCTTC; CDR3aa: CASSSRAGSDGGYTF
d_gene: TRBD1; len: 15; j_gene: TRBJ2-5; v_gene: TRBV2; abundance: .; CDR3nt: TGTGCCAGCCGCATCGGGACAGGGGGGCAAGAGACCCAGTACTTC; CDR3aa: CASRIGTGGQETQYF
d_gene: .; len: 12; j_gene: TRBJ2-7; v_gene: TRBV5-6; abundance: .; CDR3nt: TGTGCCAGCAGCCCCGGGACATCCGAGCAGTACTTC; CDR3aa: CASSPGTSEQYF
d_gene: .; len: 17; j_gene: TRBJ2-2; v_gene: TRBV11-2; abundance: .; CDR3nt: TGTGCCAGCAGCATAAGATGGACGGGGGAGAACACCGGGGAGCTGTTTTTT; CDR3aa: CASSIRWTGENTGELFF
d_gene: TRBD1; len: 16; j_gene: TRBJ1-5; v_gene: TRBV6-1; abundance: .; CDR3nt: TGTGCCAGCAGTGAATACGGGACAGGGCACAATCAGCCCCAGCATTTT; CDR3aa: CASSEYGTGHNQPQHF
d_gene: TRBD1; len: 12; j_gene: TRBJ2-3; v_gene: TRBV7-8; abundance: .; CDR3nt: TGTGCCAGCAGCCCCGCCGGGACAGGGGAGTATTTT; CDR3aa: CASSPAGTGEYF
d_gene: .; len: 13; j_gene: TRBJ2-2; v_gene: TRBV2; abundance: .; CDR3nt: TGTGCCAGCTCAACAGGGTTGGCCGGGGAGCTGTTTTTT; CDR3aa: CASSTGLAGELFF
d_gene: TRBD1; len: 18; j_gene: TRBJ2-6; v_gene: TRBV10-3; abundance: .; CDR3nt: TGTGCCATCAGTGACTCGGACAGGGGGCTCTCCGGGGCCAACGTCCTGACTTTC; CDR3aa: CAISDSDRGLSGANVLTF
d_gene: .; len: 15; j_gene: TRBJ2-7; v_gene: TRBV14; abundance: .; CDR3nt: TGTGCCAGCAGCCAAGGGTGGGGGCCCTCCTACGAGCAGTACTTC; CDR3aa: CASSQGWGPSYEQYF
d_gene: .; len: 16; j_gene: TRBJ2-5; v_gene: TRBV6-5; abundance: few; CDR3nt: TGTGCCAGCAGTTACAGCGCAGGGGTGCCCCAAGAGACCCAGTACTTC; CDR3aa: CASSYSAGVPQETQYF